This section outlines one TCR beta chain sequence together with its context. The germline V gene encodes CDR1 MNHEY and CDR2 SVGEGT. V lost 4 bases, J lost 2 bases, and 5 bases lay in between. The CDR3 is 12 amino acids. Some clones are missing from TCRdb's copy, which holds only in-frame ones; the method was immunoSEQ multiplex PCR. The data show 350,000 to 450,000 clones, with around 82% seen just once and 7% to 9.5% held by the top ten. This record belongs to a study of Ad26.COV2.S vaccination and SARS-CoV-2 variants. Sample treatment: 15 to 20 received Ad26.COV2.S at low or high dose, single or two shots; about 5 received placebo; per-sample allocation not given. The samples date from day 63 after the first vaccine or placebo injection.

The source was peripheral blood, collected in a trial of Ad26.COV2.S vaccine versus placebo. The V gene is TRBV6-2 or TRBV6-3, the J gene TRBJ1-2, with D tentatively TRBD1 (5 bases). This sequence originates from a person aged 18-60 years who received the Ad26.COV2.S COVID-19 vaccine or a placebo. CDR3 nucleotides: TGTGCCAGCAGTTGGGGGAACTATGGCTACACCTTC. Encoded protein: CASSWGNYGYTF.